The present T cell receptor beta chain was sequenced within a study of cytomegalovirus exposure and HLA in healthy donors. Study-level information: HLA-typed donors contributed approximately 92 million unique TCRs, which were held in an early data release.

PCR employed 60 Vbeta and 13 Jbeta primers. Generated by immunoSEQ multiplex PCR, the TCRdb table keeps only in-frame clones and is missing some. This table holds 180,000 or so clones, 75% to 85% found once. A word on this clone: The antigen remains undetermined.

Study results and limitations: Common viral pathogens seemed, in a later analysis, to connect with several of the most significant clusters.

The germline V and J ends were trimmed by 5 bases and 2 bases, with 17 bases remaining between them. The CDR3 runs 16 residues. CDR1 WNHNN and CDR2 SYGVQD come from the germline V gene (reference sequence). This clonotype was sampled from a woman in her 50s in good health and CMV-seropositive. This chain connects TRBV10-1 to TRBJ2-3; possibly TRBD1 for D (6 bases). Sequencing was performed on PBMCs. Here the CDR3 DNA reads TGCGCCAGCAGTCCGACAGGAGCCCTACACACAGATACGCAGTATTTT. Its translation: CASSPTGALHTDTQYF.